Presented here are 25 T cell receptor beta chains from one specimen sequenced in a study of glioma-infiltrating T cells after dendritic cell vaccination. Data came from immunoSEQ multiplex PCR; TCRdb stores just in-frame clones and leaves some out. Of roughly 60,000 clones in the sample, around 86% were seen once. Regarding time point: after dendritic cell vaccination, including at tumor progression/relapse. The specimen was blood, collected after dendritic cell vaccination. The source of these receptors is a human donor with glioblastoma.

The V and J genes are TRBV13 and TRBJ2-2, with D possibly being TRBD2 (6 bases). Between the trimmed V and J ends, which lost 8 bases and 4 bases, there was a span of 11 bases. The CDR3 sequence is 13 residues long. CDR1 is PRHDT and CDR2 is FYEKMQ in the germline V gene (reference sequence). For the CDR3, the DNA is TGTGCCAGCTGGCGGGGCTTCACCGGGGAGCTGTTTTTT. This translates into CASWRGFTGELFF.

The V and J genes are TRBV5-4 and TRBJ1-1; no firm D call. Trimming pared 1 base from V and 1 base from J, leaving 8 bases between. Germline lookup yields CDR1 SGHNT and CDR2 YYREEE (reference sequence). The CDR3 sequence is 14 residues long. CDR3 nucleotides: TGTGCCAGCAGCTTGTACAGACCGAACACTGAAGCTTTCTTT. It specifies CASSLYRPNTEAFF.

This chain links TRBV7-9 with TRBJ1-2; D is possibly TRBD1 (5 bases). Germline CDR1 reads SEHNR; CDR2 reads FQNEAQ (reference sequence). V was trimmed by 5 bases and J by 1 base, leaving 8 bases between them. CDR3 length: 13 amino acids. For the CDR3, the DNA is TGTGCCAGCAGCCGACAGAGTAACTATGGCTACACCTTC. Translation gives CASSRQSNYGYTF. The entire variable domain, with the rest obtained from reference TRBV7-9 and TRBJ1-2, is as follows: DTGVSQNPRHKITKRGQNVTFRCDPISEHNRLYWYRQTLGQGPEFLTYFQNEAQLEKSRLLSDRFSAERPKGSFSTLEIQRTEQGDSAMYLCASSRQSNYGYTFGSGTRLTVV.

This CDR3 is CAWSERGYYEQYF. The CDR3 DNA reads as TGTGCCTGGAGTGAGAGGGGGTACTACGAGCAGTACTTC. The rearrangement uses TRBV30 and TRBJ2-7; TRBD1 is a possible D gene (6 bases). The V gene lost 1 base and the J gene lost 3 bases, with 10 bases spanning the gap. The CDR3 extends over 13 amino acids. In germline, CDR1 is GTSNPN, CDR2 SVGIG (reference sequence).

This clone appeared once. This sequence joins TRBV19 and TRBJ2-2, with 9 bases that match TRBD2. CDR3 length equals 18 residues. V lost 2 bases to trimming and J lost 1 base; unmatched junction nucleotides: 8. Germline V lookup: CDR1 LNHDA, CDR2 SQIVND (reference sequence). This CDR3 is CASSIFGTSIENTGELFF. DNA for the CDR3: TGTGCCAGTAGTATATTTGGGACTAGCATAGAGAACACCGGGGAGCTGTTTTTT.

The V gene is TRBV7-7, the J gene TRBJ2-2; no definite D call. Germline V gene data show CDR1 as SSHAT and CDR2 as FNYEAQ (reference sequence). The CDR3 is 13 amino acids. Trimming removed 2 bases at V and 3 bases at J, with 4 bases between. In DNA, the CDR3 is TGTGCCAGCAGCTTAACAGACACCGGGGAGCTGTTTTTT. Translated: CASSLTDTGELFF.

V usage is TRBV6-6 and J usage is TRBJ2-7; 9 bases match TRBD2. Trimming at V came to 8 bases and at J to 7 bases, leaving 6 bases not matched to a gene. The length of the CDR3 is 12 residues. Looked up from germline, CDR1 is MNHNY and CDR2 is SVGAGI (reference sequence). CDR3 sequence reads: CASAPLAGEQYF. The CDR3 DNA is TGTGCCAGCGCGCCTCTAGCGGGGGAGCAGTACTTC.

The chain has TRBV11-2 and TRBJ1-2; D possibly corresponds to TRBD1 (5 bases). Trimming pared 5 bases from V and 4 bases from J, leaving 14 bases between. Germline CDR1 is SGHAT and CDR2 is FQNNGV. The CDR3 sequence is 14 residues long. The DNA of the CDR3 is TGTGCCAGCAGCGCCAAGGGACTGAGCTATGGCTACACCTTC. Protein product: CASSAKGLSYGYTF.

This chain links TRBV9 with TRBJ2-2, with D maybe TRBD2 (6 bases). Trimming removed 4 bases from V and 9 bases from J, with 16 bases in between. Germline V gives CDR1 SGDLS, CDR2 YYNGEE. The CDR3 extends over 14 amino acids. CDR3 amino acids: CASSPTSPLRELFF. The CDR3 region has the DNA TGTGCCAGCAGCCCTACTAGCCCCCTCCGGGAGCTGTTTTTT. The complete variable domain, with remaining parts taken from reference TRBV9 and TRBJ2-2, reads DSGVTQTPKHLITATGQRVTLRCSPRSGDLSVYWYQQSLDQGLQFLIQYYNGEERAKGNILERFSAQQFPDLHSELNLSSLELGDSALYFCASSPTSPLRELFFGEGSRLTVL.

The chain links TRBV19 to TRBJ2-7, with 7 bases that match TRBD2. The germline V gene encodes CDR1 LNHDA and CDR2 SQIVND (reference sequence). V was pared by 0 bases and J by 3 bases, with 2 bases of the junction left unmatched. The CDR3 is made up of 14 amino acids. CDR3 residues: CASSIEGGSYEQYF. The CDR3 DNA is TGTGCCAGTAGTATAGAGGGCGGGAGCTACGAGCAGTACTTC. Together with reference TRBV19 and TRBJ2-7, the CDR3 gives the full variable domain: DGGITQSPKYLFRKEGQNVTLSCEQNLNHDAMYWYRQDPGQGLRLIYYSQIVNDFQKGDIAEGYSVSREKKESFPLTVTSAQKNPTAFYLCASSIEGGSYEQYFGPGTRLTVT.

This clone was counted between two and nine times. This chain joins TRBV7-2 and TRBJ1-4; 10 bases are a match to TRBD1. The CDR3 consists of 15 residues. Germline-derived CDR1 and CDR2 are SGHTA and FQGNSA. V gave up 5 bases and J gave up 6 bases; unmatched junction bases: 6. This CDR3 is CASSGTGTGDEKLFF. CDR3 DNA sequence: TGTGCCAGCAGCGGCACCGGGACAGGGGATGAAAAACTGTTTTTT.

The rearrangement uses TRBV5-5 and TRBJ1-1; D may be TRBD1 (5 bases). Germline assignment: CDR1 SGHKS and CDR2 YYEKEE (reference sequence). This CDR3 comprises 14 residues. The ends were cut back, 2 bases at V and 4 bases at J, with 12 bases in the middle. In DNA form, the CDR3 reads TGTGCCAGCAGCTTCGGACGGGGGTTCACTGAAGCTTTCTTT. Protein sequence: CASSFGRGFTEAFF.

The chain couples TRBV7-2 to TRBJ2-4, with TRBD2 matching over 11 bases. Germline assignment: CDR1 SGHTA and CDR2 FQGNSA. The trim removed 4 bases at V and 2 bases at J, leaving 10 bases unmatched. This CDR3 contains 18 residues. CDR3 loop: CASSSRLSGGASKNIQYF. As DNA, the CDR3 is TGTGCCAGCAGCTCCAGACTTAGCGGGGGGGCCTCCAAAAACATTCAGTACTTC.

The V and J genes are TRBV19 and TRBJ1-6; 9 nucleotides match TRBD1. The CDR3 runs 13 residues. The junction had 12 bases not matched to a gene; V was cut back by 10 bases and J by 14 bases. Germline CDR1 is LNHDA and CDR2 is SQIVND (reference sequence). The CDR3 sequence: CATKWTGEKALHF. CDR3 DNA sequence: TGTGCCACCAAATGGACAGGGGAGAAGGCCCTCCACTTT.

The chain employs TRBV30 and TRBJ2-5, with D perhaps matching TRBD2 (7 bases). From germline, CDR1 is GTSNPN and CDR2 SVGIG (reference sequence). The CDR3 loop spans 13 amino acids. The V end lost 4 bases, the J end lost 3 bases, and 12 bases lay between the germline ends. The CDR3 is CAWNRGDKETQYF. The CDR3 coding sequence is TGTGCCTGGAACCGGGGGGACAAAGAGACCCAGTACTTC. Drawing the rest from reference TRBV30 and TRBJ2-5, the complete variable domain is SQTIHQWPATLVQPVGSPLSLECTVEGTSNPNLYWYRQAAGRGLQLLFYSVGIGQISSEVPQNLSASRPQDRQFILSSKKLLLSDSGFYLCAWNRGDKETQYFGPGTRLLVL.

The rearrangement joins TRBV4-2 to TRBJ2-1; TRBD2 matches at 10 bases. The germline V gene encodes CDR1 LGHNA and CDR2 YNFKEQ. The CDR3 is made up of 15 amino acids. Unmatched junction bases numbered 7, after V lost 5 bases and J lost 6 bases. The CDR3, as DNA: TGTGCCAGCAGCATCTTTAGCGGGGGGATCAATGAGCAGTTCTTC. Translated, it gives CASSIFSGGINEQFF.

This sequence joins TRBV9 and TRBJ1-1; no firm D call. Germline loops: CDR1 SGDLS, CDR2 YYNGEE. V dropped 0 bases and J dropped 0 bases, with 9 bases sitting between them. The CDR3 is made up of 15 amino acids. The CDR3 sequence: CASSVAGNMNTEAFF. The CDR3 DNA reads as TGTGCCAGCAGCGTAGCGGGGAACATGAACACTGAAGCTTTCTTT.

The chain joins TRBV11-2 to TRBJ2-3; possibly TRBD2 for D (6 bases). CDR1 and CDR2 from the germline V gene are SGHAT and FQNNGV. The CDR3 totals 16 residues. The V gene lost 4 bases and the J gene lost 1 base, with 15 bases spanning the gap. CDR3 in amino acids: CASSSSTPGGTDTQYF. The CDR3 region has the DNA TGTGCCAGCAGCTCCTCTACTCCGGGGGGCACAGATACGCAGTATTTT.

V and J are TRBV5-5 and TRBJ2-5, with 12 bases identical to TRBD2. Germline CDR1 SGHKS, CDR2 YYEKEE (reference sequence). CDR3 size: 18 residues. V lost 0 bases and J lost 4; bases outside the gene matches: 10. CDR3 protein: CASSLDGLAGLRGETQYF. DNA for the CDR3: TGTGCCAGCAGCTTGGACGGACTAGCGGGGCTTCGGGGAGAGACCCAGTACTTC.

As DNA, the CDR3 is TGTGCCAGTAGTCCGATGGACAGGCCGTTCTACGAGCAGTACTTC. Translation: CASSPMDRPFYEQYF. The genes are TRBV19 and TRBJ2-7, with 7 positions matching TRBD1. Losses at the gene ends were 5 bases for V and 3 bases for J; bases not matched to a gene: 10. Germline loops: CDR1 LNHDA, CDR2 SQIVND (reference sequence). The CDR3 consists of 15 residues.

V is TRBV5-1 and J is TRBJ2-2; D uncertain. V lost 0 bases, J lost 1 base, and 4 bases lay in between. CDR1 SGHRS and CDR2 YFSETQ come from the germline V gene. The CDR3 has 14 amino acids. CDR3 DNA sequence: TGCGCCAGCAGCTTGGGCAGGAACACCGGGGAGCTGTTTTTT. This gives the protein CASSLGRNTGELFF.

CDR3 amino acids: CASSEVGDRTDTQYF. CDR3 DNA: TGCGCCAGCAGTGAGGTCGGGGATCGCACAGATACGCAGTATTTT. The V call is TRBV10-1, the J call TRBJ2-3, with D possibly matching TRBD2 (5 bases). The V end lost 2 bases, the J end lost 1 base, and 10 bases lay between the germline ends. CDR1 and CDR2 (germline): WNHNN, SYGVQD (reference sequence). The CDR3 length is 15 residues.

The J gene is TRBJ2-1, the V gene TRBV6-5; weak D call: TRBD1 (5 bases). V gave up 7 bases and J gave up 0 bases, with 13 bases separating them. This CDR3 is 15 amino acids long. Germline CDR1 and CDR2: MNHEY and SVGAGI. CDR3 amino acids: CASTRGLSSYNEQFF. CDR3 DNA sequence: TGTGCCAGCACAAGGGGTTTAAGCTCCTACAATGAGCAGTTCTTC.

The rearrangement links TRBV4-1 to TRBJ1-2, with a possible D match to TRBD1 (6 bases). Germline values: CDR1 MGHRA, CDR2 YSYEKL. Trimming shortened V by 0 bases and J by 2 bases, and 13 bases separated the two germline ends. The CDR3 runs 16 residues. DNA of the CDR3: TGCGCCAGCAGCCAAGATTACGACAGGACGAACTATGGCTACACCTTC. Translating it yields CASSQDYDRTNYGYTF.

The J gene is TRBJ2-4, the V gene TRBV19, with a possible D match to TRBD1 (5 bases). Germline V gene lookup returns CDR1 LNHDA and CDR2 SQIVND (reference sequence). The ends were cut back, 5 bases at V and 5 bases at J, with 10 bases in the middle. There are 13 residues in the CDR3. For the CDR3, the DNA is TGTGCCAGTAGTTCAGGGATACAAAACATTCAGTACTTC. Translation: CASSSGIQNIQYF.